This record concerns one T cell receptor (beta chain) sequence. The junction shows a germline mismatch at one end, possibly a read error. TCR beta cDNA came from roughly 0.45 ug total RNA, primed with a constant-region primer. Libraries of TCR beta came from three nested multiplex PCR rounds with slightly modified ARM-PCR. Running ten to eleven cycles apiece, the first two PCR rounds relied on TRBV1-TRBV30 forward primers together with a C-beta reverse primer. TCRdb analysed the multiplex PCR reads with MiXCR anew, one entry per CDR3 protein. The sample consists of about 190,000 distinct CDR3 sequences, around four fifths of them appearing once. These data come from a study of tumor-infiltrating lymphocytes in primary liver carcinoma. Co-extraction of RNA and DNA was performed on roughly 20-33 mg of unsorted bulk tissue. The CDR3 extends over 17 amino acids.

The chain employs TRBV12-3 or TRBV12-4 and TRBJ1-5; the match to TRBD1 covers 9 bases. Specimen: tumor tissue from primary liver carcinoma. The sequence derives from a man in his forties with primary liver carcinoma and hepatitis B virus infection. The CDR3 loop is CASSGTNRGRGNQPQHF. The DNA for the CDR3 is TGCGCCAGCAGTGGAACCAACAGGGGGCGAGGGAATCAGCCCCAGCATTTT.